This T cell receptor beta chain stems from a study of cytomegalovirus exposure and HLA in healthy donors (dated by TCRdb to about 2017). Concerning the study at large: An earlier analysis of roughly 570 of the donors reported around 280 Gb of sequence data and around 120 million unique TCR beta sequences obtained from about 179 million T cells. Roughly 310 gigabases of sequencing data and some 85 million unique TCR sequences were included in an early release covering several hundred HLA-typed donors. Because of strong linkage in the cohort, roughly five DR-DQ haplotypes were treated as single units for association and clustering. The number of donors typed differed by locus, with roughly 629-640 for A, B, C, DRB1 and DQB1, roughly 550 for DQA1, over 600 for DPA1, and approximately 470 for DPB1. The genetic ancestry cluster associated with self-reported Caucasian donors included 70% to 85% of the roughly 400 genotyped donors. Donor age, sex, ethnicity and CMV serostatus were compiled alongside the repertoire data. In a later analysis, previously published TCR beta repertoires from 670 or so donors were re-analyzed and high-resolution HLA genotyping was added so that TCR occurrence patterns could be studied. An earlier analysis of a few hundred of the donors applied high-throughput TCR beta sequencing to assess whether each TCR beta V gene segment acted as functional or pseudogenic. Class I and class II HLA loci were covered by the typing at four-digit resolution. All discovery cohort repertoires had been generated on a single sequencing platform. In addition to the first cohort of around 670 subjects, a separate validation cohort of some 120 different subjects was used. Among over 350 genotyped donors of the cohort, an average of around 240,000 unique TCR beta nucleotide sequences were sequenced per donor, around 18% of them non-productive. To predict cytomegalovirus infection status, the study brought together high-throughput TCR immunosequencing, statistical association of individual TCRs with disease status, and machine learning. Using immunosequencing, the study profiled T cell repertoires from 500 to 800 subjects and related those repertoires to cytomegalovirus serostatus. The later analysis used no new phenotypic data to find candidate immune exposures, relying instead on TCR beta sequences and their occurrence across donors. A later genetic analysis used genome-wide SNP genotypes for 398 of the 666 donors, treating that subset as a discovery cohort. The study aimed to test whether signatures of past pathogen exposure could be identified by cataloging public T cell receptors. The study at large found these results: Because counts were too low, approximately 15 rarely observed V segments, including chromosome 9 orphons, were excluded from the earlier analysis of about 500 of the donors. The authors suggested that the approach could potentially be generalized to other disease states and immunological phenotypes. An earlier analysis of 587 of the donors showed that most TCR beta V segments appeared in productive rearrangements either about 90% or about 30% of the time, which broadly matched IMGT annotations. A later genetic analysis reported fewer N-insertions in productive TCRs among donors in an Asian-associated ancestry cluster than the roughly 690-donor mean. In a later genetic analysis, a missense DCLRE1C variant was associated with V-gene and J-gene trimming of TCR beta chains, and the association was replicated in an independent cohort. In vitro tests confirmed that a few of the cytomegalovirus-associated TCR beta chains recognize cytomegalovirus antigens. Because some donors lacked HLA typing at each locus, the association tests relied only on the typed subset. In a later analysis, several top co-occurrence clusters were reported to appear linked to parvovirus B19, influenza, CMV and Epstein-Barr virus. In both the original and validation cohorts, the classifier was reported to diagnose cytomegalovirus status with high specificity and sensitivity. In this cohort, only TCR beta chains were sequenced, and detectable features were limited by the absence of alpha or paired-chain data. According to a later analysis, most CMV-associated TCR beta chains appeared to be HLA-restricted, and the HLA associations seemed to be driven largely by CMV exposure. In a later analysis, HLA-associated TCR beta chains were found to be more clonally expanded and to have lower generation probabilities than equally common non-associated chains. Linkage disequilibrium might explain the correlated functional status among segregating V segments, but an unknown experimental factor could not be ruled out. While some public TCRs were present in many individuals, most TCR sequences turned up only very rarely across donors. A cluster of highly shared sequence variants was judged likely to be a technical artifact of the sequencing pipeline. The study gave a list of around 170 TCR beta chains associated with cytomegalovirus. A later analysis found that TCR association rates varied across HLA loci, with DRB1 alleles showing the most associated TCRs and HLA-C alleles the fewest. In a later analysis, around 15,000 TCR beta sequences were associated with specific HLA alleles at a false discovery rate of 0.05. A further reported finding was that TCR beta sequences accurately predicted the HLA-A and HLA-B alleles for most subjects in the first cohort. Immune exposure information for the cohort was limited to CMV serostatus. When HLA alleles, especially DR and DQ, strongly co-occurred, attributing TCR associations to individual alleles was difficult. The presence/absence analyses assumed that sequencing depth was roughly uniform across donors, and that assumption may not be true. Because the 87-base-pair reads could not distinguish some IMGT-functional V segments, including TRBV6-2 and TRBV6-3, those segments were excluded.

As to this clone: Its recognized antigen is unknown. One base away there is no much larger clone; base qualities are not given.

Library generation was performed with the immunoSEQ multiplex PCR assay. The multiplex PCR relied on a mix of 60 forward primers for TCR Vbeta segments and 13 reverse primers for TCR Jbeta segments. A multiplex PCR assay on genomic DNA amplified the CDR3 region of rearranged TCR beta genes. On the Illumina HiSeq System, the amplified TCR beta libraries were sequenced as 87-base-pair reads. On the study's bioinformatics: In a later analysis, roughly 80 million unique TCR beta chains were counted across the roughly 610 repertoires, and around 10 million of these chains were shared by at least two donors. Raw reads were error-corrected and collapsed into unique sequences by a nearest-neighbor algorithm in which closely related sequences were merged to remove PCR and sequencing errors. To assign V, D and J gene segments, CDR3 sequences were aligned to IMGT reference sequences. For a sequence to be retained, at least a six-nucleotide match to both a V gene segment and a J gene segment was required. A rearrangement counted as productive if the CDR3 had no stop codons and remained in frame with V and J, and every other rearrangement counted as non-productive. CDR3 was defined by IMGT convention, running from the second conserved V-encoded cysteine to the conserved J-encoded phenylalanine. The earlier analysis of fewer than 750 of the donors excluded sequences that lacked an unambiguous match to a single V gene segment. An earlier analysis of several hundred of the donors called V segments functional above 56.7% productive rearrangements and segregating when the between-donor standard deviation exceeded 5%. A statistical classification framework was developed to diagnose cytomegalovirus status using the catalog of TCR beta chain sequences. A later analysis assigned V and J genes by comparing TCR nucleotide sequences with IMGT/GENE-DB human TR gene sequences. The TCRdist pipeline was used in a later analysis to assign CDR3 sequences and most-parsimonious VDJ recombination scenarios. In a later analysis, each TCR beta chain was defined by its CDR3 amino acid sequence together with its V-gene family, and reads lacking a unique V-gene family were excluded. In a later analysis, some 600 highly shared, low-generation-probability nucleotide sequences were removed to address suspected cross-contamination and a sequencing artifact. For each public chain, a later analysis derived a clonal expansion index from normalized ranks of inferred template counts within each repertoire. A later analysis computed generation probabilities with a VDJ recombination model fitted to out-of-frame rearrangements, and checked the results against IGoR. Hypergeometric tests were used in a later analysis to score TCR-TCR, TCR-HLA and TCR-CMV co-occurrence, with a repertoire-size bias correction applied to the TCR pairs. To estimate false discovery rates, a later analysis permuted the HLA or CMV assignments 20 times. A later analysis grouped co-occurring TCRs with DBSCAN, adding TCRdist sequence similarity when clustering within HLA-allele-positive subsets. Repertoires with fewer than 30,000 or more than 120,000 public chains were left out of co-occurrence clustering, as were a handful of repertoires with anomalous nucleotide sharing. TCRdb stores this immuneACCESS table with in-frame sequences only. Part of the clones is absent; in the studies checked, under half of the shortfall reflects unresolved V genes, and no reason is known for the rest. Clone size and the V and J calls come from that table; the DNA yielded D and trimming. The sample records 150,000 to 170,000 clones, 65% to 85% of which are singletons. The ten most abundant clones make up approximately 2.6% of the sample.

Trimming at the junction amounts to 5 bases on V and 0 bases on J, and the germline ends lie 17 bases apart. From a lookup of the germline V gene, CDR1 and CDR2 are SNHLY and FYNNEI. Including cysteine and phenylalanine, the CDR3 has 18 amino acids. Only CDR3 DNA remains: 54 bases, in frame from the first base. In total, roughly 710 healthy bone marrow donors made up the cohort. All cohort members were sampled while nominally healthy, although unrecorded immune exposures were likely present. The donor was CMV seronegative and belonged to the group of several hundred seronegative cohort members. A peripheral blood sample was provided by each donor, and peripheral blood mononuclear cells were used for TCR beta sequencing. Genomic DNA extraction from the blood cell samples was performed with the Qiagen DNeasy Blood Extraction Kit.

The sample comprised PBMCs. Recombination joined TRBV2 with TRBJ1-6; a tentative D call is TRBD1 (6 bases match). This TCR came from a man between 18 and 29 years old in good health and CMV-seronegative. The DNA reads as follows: TGTGCCAGCAGTAAGAGAGAACTACAGGGCTCCTATAATTCACCCCTCCACTTT. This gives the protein CASSKRELQGSYNSPLHF.